This T cell receptor (beta chain) was recovered during a study of blood T cell repertoires in COVID-19. The protocol was immunoSEQ multiplex PCR, while the TCRdb copy is restricted to in-frame clones and leaves out a portion. The data contain roughly 260,000 clones, less than 90% of them singletons. This clone has a single count. Germline assignment: CDR1 MNHNS and CDR2 SASEGT. Trimming stripped 1 base from V and 10 bases from J, with 14 bases between. The CDR3 spans 14 residues. Sequences were obtained from peripheral blood. The sequence came from a man aged 55 to 70 who had recovered from COVID-19. The V and J genes are TRBV6-1 and TRBJ2-1, with a possible D match to TRBD2 (7 bases). The CDR3 loop is CASSEVGGGFEQFF. The CDR3 DNA sequence: TGTGCCAGCAGTGAAGTGGGCGGGGGCTTCGAGCAGTTCTTC.